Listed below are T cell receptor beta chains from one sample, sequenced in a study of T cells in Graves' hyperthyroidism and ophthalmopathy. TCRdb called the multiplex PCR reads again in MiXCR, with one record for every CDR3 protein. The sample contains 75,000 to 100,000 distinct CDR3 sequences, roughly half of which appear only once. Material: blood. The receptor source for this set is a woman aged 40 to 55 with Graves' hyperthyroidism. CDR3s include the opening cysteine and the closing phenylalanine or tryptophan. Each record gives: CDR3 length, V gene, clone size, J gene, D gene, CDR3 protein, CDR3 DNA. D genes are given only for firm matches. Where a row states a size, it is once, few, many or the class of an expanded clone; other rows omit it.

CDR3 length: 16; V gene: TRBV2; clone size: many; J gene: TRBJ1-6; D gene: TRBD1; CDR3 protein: CATGASGQGFNSPLHF; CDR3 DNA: TGTGCCACGGGGGCATCGGGACAGGGATTTAATTCACCCCTCCACTTT
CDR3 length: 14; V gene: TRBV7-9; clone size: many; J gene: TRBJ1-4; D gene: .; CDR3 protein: CASAEGETGEKLFF; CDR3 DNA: TGTGCCAGCGCCGAGGGGGAAACGGGGGAAAAACTGTTTTTT
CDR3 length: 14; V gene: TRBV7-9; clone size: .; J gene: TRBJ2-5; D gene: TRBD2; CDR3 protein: CASSLLSGGETQYF; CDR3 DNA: TGTGCCAGCAGCCTCCTCTCGGGAGGAGAGACCCAGTACTTC
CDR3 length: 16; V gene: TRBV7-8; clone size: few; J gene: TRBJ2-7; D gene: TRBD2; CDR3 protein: CASSYLAGRGTGELYF; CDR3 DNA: TGTGCCAGCAGTTACCTAGCGGGAAGGGGCACCGGGGAGCTGTACTTC
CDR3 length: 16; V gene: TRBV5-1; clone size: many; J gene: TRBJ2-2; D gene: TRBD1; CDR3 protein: CASSLKGQGALGELFF; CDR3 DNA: TGCGCCAGCAGCTTGAAAGGGCAGGGGGCTCTCGGGGAGCTGTTTTTT
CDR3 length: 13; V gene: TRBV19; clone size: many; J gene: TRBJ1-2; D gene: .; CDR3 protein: CASSMWSVYGYTF; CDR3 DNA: TGTGCCAGTAGTATGTGGAGCGTTTATGGCTACACCTTC
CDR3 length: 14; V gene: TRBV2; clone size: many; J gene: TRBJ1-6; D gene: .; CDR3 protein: CASTGRDKDSPLHF; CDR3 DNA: TGTGCCAGCACCGGGAGGGACAAGGATTCACCCCTCCACTTT
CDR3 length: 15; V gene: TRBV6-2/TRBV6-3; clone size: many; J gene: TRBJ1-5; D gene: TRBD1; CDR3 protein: CASRFTGGTTQPQHF; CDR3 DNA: TGTGCCAGCAGATTTACAGGGGGCACGACTCAGCCCCAGCATTTT
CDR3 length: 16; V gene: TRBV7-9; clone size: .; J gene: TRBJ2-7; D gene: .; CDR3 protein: CASSLTSGSRSYEQYF; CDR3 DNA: TGTGCCAGCAGCTTGACGAGCGGAAGTCGCTCCTACGAGCAGTACTTC
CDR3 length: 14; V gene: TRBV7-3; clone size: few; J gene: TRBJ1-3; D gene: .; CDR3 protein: CASSSRGYGNTIYF; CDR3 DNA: TGTGCCAGCAGCTCGCGGGGTTACGGAAACACCATATATTTT
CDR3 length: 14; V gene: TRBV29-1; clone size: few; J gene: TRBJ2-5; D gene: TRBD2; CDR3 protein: CSVATSGSRETQYF; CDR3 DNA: TGCAGCGTTGCGACTAGCGGGAGCCGTGAGACCCAGTACTTC
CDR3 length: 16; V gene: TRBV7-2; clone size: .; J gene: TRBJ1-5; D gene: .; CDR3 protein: CASSLLGQILAQPQHF; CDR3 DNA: TGTGCCAGCAGTTTACTAGGACAGATCCTTGCTCAGCCCCAGCATTTT
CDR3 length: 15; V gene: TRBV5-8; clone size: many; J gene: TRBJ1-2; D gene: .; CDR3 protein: CASSGDRQGNYGYTF; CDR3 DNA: TGTGCCAGCAGCGGCGATCGTCAGGGTAACTATGGCTACACCTTC
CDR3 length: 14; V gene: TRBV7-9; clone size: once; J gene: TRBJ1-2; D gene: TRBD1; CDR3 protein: CASSWGQGGAGYTF; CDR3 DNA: TGTGCCAGCAGCTGGGGACAGGGTGGGGCTGGCTACACCTTC
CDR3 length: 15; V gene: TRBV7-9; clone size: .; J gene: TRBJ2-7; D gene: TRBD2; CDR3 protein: CASSFTSGRTYEQYF; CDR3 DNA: TGTGCCAGCAGCTTTACTAGCGGGAGGACCTACGAGCAGTACTTC
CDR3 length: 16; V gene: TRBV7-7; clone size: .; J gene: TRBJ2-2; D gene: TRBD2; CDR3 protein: CASSHTSGKNTGELFF; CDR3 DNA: TGTGCCAGCAGCCACACTAGCGGGAAGAACACCGGGGAGCTGTTTTTT
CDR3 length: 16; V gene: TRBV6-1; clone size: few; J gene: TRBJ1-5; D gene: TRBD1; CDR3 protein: CASSEGLGRGHQPQHF; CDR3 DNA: TGTGCCAGCAGTGAAGGCTTGGGCAGGGGGCATCAGCCCCAGCATTTT
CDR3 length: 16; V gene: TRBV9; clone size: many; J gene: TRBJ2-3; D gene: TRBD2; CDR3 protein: CASSDQPSGSRDTQYF; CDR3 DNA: TGTGCCAGCAGCGATCAACCTAGCGGCAGTCGAGATACGCAGTATTTT
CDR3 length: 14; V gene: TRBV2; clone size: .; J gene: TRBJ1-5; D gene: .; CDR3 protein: CASSGGRVGQPQHF; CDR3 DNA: TGTGCCAGCAGTGGTGGCAGGGTGGGACAGCCCCAGCATTTT
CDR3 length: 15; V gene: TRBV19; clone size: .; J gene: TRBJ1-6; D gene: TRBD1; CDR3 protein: CASSATGDADSPLHF; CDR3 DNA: TGTGCCAGTAGTGCTACAGGGGATGCGGATTCACCCCTCCACTTT
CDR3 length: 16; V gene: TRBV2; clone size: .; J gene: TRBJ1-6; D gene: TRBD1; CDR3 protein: CASIRGPVSYNSPLHF; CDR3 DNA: TGTGCCAGCATTAGGGGGCCAGTCTCCTATAATTCACCCCTCCACTTT
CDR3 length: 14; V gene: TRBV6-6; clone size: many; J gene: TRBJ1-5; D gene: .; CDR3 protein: CASQGLPRDQPQHF; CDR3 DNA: TGTGCCAGCCAGGGCCTTCCTCGTGATCAGCCCCAGCATTTT
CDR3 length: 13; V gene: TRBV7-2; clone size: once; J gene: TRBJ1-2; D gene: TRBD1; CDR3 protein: CASSSTGGAGYTF; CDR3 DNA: TGTGCCAGCAGCTCTACAGGGGGGGCTGGCTACACCTTC
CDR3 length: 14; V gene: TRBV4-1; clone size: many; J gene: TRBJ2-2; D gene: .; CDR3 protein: CASSQVWGTGELFF; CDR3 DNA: TGCGCCAGCAGCCAAGTATGGGGCACCGGGGAGCTGTTTTTT
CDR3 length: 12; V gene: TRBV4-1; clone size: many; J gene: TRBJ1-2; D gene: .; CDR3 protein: CASSHPQERCTF; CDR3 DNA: TGCGCCAGCAGCCATCCCCAGGAGAGGTGCACCTTC
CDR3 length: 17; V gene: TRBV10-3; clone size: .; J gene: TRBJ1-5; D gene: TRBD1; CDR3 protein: CAISAAKTGGGNQPQHF; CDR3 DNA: TGTGCCATCAGTGCGGCCAAGACAGGGGGTGGGAATCAGCCCCAGCATTTT
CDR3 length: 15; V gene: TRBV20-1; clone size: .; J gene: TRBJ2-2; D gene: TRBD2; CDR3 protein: CSARGLAGGAGELFF; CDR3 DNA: TGCAGTGCCAGGGGACTAGCGGGAGGGGCCGGGGAGCTGTTTTTT
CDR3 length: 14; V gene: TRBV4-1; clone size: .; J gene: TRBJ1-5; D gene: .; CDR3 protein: CASSQDRGRKPQHF; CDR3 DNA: TGCGCCAGCAGCCAAGATCGGGGTAGAAAGCCCCAGCATTTT
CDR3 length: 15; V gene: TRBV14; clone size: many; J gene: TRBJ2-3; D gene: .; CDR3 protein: CASSQEGVKRSPQYF; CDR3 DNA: TGTGCCAGCAGCCAAGAGGGGGTTAAGAGGTCCCCGCAGTATTTT
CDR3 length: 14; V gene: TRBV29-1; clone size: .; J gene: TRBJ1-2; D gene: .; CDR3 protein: CSLVSGGGNYGYTF; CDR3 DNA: TGCAGCTTGGTCTCCGGGGGCGGGAACTATGGCTACACCTTC
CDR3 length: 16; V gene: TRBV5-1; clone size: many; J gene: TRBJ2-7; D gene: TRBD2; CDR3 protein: CASSFLPLAGPFGGDF; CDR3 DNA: TGCGCCAGCAGCTTCCTTCCCCTAGCGGGGCCTTTTGGGGGGGACTTC
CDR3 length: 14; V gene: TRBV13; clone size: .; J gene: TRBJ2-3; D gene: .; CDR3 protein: CAGSPRGRTDTQYF; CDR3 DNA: TGTGCCGGCAGCCCACGGGGACGGACAGATACGCAGTATTTT